This T cell receptor beta chain is drawn from a study of blood T cell repertoires in COVID-19. Background on the study: Sources were T cells, B-cell-depleted T cells, or PBMCs; the material itself was cDNA or gDNA.

This clone was found a few times. The sample carries other DNA sequences with the same CDR3. V was clipped by 3 bases and J by 4 bases, with 9 bases between them. The CDR3 extends over 14 amino acids. The germline V gene encodes CDR1 LNHDA and CDR2 SQIVND (reference sequence). Per the study methods: From reference gene primer amplification, estimates of nucleated cell counts were derived. Sequencing was performed with immunoSEQ multiplex PCR; in TCRdb, only in-frame clones are kept and a portion is missing. D and trimming come from the DNA, and the V and J calls and clone size come from that table. The repertoire consists of 150,000 or so clones, with approximately 86% occurring once and the leading ten covering 0.6% to 0.65%.

The TCR comes from a man aged 55-75 years with COVID-19, enrolled during active disease. The material sequenced was peripheral blood. This chain joins TRBV19 and TRBJ1-4, with a weak D call TRBD1 (6 bases). CDR3 nucleotides: TGTGCCAGTAGTATTGGACAGAGTAATGAAAAACTGTTTTTT. It translates to CASSIGQSNEKLFF.